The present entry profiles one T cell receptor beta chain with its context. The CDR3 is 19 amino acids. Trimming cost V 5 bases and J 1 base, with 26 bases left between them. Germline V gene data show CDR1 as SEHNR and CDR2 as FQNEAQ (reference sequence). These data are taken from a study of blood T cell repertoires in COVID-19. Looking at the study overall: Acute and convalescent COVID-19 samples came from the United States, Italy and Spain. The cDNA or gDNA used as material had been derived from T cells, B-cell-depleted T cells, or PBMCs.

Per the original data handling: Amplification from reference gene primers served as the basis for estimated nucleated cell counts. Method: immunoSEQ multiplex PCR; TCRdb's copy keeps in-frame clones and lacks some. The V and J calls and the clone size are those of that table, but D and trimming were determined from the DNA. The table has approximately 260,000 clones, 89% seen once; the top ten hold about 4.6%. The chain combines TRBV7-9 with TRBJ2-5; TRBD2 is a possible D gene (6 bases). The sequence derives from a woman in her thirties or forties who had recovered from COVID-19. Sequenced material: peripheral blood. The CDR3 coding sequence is TGTGCCAGCAGCGTTGGGAGGTTGGTGGTAGCGGAGTCCCAAGAGACCCAGTACTTC. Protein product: CASSVGRLVVAESQETQYF. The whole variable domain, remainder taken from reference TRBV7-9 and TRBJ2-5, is DTGVSQNPRHKITKRGQNVTFRCDPISEHNRLYWYRQTLGQGPEFLTYFQNEAQLEKSRLLSDRFSAERPKGSFSTLEIQRTEQGDSAMYLCASSVGRLVVAESQETQYFGPGTRLLVL.